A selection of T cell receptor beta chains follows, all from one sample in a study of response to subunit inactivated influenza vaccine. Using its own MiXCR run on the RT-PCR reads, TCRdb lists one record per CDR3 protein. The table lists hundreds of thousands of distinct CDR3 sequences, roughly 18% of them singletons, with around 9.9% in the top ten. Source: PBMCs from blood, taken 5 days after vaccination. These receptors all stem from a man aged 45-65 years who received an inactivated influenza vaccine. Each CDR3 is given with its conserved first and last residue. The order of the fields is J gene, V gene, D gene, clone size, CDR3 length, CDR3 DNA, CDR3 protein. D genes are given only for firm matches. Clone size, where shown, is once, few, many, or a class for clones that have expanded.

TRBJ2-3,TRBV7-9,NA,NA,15,TGTGCCAGCAGCTTAATTGCGGGGGCTTGGGATACGCAGTATTTT,CASSLIAGAWDTQYF
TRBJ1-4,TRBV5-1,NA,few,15,TGCGCCAGCAGCCAACTTGCATCAACTAATGAAAAACTGTTTTTT,CASSQLASTNEKLFF
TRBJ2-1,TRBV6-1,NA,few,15,TGTGCCAGCAGCCGAACAGGGTACTCCTACAATGAGCAGTTCTTC,CASSRTGYSYNEQFF
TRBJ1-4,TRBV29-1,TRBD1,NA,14,TGCAGCCCCTCCAGGGACAGACAAGACGAAAAACTGTTTTTT,CSPSRDRQDEKLFF
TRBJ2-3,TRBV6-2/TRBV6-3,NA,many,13,TGTGCCAGCAGTTACGGATCCGGGGATACGCAGTATTTT,CASSYGSGDTQYF
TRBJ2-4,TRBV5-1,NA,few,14,TGCGCCAGCAGCTTCGGGAGCGAGGGGAACATTCAGTACTTC,CASSFGSEGNIQYF
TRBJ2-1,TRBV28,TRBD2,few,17,TGTGCCAGCAGTGTATCGCCGGGACTAGCATCCTACAATGAGCAGTTCTTC,CASSVSPGLASYNEQFF
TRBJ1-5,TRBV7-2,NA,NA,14,TGTGCCAGCACATTGAACCGAGGGAATCAGCCCCAGCATTTT,CASTLNRGNQPQHF
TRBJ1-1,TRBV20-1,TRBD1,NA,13,TGCAGTGCCCGGGACAGCTTGAACACTGAAGCTTTCTTT,CSARDSLNTEAFF
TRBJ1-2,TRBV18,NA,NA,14,TGTGCCAGCTCATTAGCGGGACGGAACTATGGCTACACCTTC,CASSLAGRNYGYTF
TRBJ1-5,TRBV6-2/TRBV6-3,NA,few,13,TGTGCCAGCAGTCCTTACACGGGGGAGCCCCAGCATTTT,CASSPYTGEPQHF
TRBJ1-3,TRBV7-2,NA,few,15,TGTGCCAGCAGCCCTCGACTGGGCTCTGGAAACACCATATATTTT,CASSPRLGSGNTIYF
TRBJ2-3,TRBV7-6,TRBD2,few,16,TGTGCCAGCAGCTTTTCCTCTAGCGGGGGGGCTGGAACGCAGTATTTT,CASSFSSSGGAGTQYF
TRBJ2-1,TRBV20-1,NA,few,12,TGCAGTGCCCAAGTTGGGGGTTGGGAGCAGTTCTTC,CSAQVGGWEQFF
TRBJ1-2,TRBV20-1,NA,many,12,TGCAGTGCTAGCGGGGTTGTCTATGGCTACACCTTC,CSASGVVYGYTF
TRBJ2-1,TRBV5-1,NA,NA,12,TGCGCCAGCGGCGACCGTTACAATGAGCAGTTCTTC,CASGDRYNEQFF
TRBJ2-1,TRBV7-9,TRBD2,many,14,TGTGCCAGCAGCTCGACTAGCGGGAGGAATGAGCAGTTCTTC,CASSSTSGRNEQFF
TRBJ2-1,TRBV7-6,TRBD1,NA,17,TGTGCCAGCAGCTTAGCCACAGGACAGGGTCCCTACAATGAGCAGTTCTTC,CASSLATGQGPYNEQFF
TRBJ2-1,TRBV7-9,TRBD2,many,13,TGTGCCAGCAGCCTTAGCGGGGTTGATGAGCAGTTCTTC,CASSLSGVDEQFF
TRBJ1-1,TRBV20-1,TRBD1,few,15,TGCAGTGCTAGAGGCCCCGGGACAGGGGTGGTTGAAGCTTTCTTT,CSARGPGTGVVEAFF
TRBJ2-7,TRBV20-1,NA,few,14,TGCAGTGCTACTTTGGACATTCTTCAACACGAGCAGTACTTC,CSATLDILQHEQYF
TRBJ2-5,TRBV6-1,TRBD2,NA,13,TGTGCCAGCAGTCGACTAGCGGGGGGGCCCTGGTACTTC,CASSRLAGGPWYF
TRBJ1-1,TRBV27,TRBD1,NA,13,TGTGCCAGCAGTTCTCTCACAGGGGCTAAAGCTTTCTTT,CASSSLTGAKAFF
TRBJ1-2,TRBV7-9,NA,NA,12,TGTGCCAGCAGCTTAGAGGCCAGCGGCTACACCTTC,CASSLEASGYTF
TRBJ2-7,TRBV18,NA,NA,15,TGTGCCAGCTCACCCGAGGCAGCGCAGGTGTACGAGCAGTACTTC,CASSPEAAQVYEQYF
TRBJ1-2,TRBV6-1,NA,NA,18,TGTGCCAGCAGCCCCCGGGGGATGGTTGGGGGAAGATTGCATGGCTACACCTTC,CASSPRGMVGGRLHGYTF